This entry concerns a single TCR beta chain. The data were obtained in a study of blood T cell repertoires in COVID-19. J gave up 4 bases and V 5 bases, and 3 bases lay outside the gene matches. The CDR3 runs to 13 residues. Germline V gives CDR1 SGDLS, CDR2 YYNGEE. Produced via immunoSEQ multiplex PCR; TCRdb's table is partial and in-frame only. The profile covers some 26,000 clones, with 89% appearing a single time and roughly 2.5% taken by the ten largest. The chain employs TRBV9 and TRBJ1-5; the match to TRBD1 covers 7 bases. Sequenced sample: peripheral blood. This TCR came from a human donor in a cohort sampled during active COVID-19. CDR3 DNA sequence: TGTGCCAGCAGTCCGGGACAGAATCAGCCCCAGCATTTT. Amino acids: CASSPGQNQPQHF.